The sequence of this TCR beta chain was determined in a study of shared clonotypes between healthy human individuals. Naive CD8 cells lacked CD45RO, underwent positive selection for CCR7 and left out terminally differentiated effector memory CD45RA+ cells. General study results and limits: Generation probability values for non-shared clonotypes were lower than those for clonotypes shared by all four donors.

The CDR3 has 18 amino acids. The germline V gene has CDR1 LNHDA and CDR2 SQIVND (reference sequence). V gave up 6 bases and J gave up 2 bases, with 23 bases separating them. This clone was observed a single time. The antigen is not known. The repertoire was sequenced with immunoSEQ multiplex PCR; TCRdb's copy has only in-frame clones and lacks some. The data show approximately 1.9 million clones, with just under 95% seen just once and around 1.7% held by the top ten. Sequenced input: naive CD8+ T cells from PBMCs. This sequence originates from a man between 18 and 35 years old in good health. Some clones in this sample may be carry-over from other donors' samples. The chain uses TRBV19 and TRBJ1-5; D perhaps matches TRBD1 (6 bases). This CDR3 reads CASSIQGREVYGNQPQHF. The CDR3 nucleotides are TGTGCCAGTAGCATTCAGGGGAGGGAGGTCTACGGCAATCAGCCCCAGCATTTT.